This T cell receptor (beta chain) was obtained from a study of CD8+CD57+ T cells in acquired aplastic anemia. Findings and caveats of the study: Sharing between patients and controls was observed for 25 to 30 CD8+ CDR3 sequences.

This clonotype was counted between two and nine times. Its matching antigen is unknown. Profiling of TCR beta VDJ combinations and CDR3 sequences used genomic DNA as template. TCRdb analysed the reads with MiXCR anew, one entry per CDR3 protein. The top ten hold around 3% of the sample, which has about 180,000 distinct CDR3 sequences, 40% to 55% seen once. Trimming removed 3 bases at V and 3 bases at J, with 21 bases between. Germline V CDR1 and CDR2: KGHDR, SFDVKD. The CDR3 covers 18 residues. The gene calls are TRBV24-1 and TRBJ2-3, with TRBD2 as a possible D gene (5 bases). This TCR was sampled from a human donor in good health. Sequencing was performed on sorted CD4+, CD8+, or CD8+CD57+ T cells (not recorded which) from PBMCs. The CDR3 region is CATSDPDHGGVVTDTQYF. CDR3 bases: TGTGCCACCAGTGATCCTGACCACGGAGGAGTCGTGACAGATACGCAGTATTTT.